This TCR beta chain was captured in a study of blood T cell repertoires in COVID-19. For the study at large: Spain, Italy and the United States supplied samples that represented acute and convalescent COVID-19. T cells, B-cell-depleted T cells, or PBMCs supplied cDNA or gDNA.

Trimming shortened V by 2 bases and J by 10 bases, and 17 bases separated the two germline ends. The CDR3 has 14 residues. Per the germline V gene, CDR1 is MNHEY and CDR2 is SVGAGI. The authors' processing: By means of reference gene primer amplification, nucleated cell counts were estimated. Repertoires were generated with immunoSEQ multiplex PCR, while TCRdb's copy carries only in-frame clones and drops some. V and J calls and clone size come straight from that table; D and trimming were deduced from the DNA. The sample lists about 190,000 clones, 88% occurring once. Sequences were obtained from peripheral blood. The TCR originated in a man aged 30-40 years with acute or convalescent COVID-19. The genes are TRBV6-5 and TRBJ1-2; D uncertain. DNA for the CDR3: TGTGCCAGCAGTTACAGAACTGACACCTCCGACTACACCTTC. Translating gives CASSYRTDTSDYTF.